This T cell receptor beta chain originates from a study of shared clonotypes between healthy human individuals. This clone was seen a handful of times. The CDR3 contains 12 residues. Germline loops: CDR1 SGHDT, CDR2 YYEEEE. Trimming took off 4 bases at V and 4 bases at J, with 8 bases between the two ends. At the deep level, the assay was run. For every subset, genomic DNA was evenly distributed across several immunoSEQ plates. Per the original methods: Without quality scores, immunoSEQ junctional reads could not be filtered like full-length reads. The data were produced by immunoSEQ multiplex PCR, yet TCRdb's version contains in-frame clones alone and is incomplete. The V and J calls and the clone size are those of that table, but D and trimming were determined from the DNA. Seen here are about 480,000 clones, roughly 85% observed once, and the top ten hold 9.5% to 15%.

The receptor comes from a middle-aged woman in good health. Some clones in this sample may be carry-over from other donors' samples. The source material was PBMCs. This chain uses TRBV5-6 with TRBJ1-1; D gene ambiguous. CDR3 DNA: TGTGCCAGCAGCAGACACAGCACTGAAGCTTTCTTT. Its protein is CASSRHSTEAFF.